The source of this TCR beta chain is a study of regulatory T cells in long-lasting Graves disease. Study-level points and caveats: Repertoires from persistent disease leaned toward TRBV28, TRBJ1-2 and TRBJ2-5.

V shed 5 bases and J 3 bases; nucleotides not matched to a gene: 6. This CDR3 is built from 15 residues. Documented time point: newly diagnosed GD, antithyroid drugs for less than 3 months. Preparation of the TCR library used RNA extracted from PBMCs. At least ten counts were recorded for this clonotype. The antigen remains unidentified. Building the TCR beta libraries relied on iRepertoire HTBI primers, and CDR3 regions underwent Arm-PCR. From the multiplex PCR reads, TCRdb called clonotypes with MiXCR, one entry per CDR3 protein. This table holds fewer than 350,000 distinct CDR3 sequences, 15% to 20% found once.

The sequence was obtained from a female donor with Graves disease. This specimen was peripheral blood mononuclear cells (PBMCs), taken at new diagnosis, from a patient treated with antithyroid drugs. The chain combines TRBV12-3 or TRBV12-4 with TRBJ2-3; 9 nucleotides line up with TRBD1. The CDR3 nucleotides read TGTGCCAGCAGTAAACGGACAGGGGAAACAGATACGCAGTATTTT. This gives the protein CASSKRTGETDTQYF.